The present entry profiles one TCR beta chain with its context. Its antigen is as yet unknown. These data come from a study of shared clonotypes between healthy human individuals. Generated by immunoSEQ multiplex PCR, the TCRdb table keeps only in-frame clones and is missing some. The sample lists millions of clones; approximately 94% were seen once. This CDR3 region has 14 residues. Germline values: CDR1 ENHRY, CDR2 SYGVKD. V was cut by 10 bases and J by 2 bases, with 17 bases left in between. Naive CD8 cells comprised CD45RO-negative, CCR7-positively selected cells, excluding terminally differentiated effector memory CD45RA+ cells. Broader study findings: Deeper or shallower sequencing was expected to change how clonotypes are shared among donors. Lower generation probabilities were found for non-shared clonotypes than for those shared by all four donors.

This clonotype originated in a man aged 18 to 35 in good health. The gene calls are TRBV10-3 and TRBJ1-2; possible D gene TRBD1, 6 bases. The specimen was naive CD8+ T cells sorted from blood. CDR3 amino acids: CATGPLGTNYGYTF. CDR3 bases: TGTGCCACTGGGCCTTTGGGGACAAACTATGGCTACACCTTC.